What follows is one T cell receptor beta chain and its context. This specimen belongs to a study of control samples from healthy donors and cancer patients. Germline-derived CDR1 and CDR2 are LNHDA and SQIVND (reference sequence). With V trimmed by 10 bases and J by 5 bases, 9 bases remained unmatched. The CDR3 contains 14 residues. TCRdb's copy holds only in-frame clones and misses some; the assay was immunoSEQ multiplex PCR. The sample lists roughly 450,000 clones; over 75% were seen once. The V gene is TRBV19, the J gene TRBJ2-7, with 12 positions matching TRBD2. The specimen sequenced was PBMCs. The receptor was isolated from a man aged 35 to 55 with head and neck cancer. The CDR3 loop is CATSTSGSTNEQYF. CDR3 nucleotide sequence: TGTGCCACTTCGACTAGCGGGAGTACCAACGAGCAGTACTTC.